A single sample is the source of the 31 T cell receptor beta chains below, sequenced in a study of beta chain features in type 1 diabetes. Expressed TCRB transcripts were sequenced because the entire RNA isolate underwent reverse transcription. Assay: immunoSEQ multiplex PCR; the TCRdb copy retains only in-frame clones and omits some. The sample lists about 270,000 clones; less than 15% were seen once. Sequenced sample: naive CD4+ T cells from blood. The source of these receptors is a middle-aged woman in good health.

This clone was recorded a few times. V and J are TRBV4-3 and TRBJ1-2, with 11 bases fitting TRBD1. The length of the CDR3 is 14 residues. Germline CDR1 LGHNA, CDR2 YSLEER. V gave up 4 bases and J gave up 8 bases; unmatched junction bases: 6. The CDR3 region has the DNA TGCGCCAGCAGCCGCGGACAGGGGGCAAGGGGCTACACCTTC. Residues: CASSRGQGARGYTF.

The chain is built from TRBV11-2 and TRBJ1-5, with D hard to call. Trimming removed 3 bases from V and 3 bases from J, with 9 bases in between. CDR3 length: 14 amino acids. Germline CDR1 is SGHAT and CDR2 is FQNNGV. The CDR3 sequence: CASSFSSYNQPQHF. The CDR3 nucleotides read TGTGCCAGCAGCTTCTCGAGTTACAATCAGCCCCAGCATTTT.

The chain is built from TRBV2 and TRBJ2-3; 8 positions match TRBD2. Losses at the gene ends were 8 bases for V and 3 bases for J; bases not matched to a gene: 10. CDR3 length equals 15 residues. Germline lookup yields CDR1 SNHLY and CDR2 FYNNEI. CDR3 coding DNA: TGTGCCAGCGTGGGGGATAGCGGGGCAACAGATACGCAGTATTTT. Its translation: CASVGDSGATDTQYF.

This clone was found a few times. J is TRBJ1-1 and V is TRBV7-9; the match to TRBD1 covers 9 bases. CDR3 length equals 14 residues. CDR1 SEHNR and CDR2 FQNEAQ come from the germline V gene (reference sequence). Trimming took 4 bases from V and 10 from J; bases not matched to a gene: 10. The CDR3 nucleotides read TGTGCCAGCAGCTCACCGGGACAGGGTAGCCCAGCTTTCTTT. Amino acid sequence: CASSSPGQGSPAFF.

The chain uses TRBV11-2 and TRBJ1-4; the D is unclear. V lost 5 bases, J lost 6 bases, and 16 bases lay in between. Looked up from germline, CDR1 is SGHAT and CDR2 is FQNNGV. CDR3 size: 15 residues. CDR3 sequence (DNA): TGTGCCAGCAGCCGCCCGGGAAGAAGAGATGAAAAACTGTTTTTT. Protein sequence: CASSRPGRRDEKLFF.

This clone turned up a few times. V is TRBV18 and J is TRBJ2-5; 10 nucleotides match TRBD2. J was trimmed by 5 bases and V by 1 base; bases with no gene match: 4. CDR1 is KGHSH, CDR2 LQKENI, per germline. The CDR3 covers 15 residues. The CDR3 DNA reads TGTGCCAGCTCACCACTAGCGGGGGGAGCGGAGACCCAGTACTTC. This sequence encodes CASSPLAGGAETQYF.

The gene calls are TRBV27 and TRBJ2-1, with D possibly TRBD2 on 5 matching bases. This CDR3 contains 15 residues. V lost 3 bases and J 2 bases, leaving 11 bases between the germline ends. CDR1 is MNHEY and CDR2 is SMNVEV in the germline V gene (reference sequence). The CDR3 DNA sequence: TGTGCCAGCAGTTTCGTAGCGAGGGCCTACAATGAGCAGTTCTTC. Its translation: CASSFVARAYNEQFF.

This clone was detected a few times. V and J are TRBV6-1 and TRBJ2-1, with 7 positions matching TRBD1. Losses at the gene ends were 4 bases for V and 8 bases for J; bases not matched to a gene: 5. This CDR3 is built from 13 residues. Germline values: CDR1 MNHNS, CDR2 SASEGT. Here the CDR3 reads CASSARQGDEQFF. CDR3 coding DNA: TGTGCCAGCAGTGCCCGACAGGGAGATGAGCAGTTCTTC.

This clone has only a few counts. The chain has TRBV7-2 and TRBJ1-2; 7 nucleotides align to TRBD1. After removal of 1 base from V and 2 bases from J, the junction contained 13 bases not matched to a gene. The CDR3 totals 18 residues. Germline CDR1 is SGHTA and CDR2 is FQGNSA. The CDR3 region has the DNA TGTGCCAGCAGCTTAGTTGGGTGGGTGGGACAGACGAACTATGGCTACACCTTC. This encodes CASSLVGWVGQTNYGYTF.

Only a few counts were recorded for this clone. The chain recombines TRBV6-5 with TRBJ1-1, with D perhaps TRBD1 (5 bases). The CDR3 sequence is 14 residues long. CDR1 MNHEY and CDR2 SVGAGI come from the germline V gene. Trimming took off 5 bases at V and 6 bases at J, with 16 bases between the two ends. In DNA, the CDR3 is TGTGCCAGCAGTCTTAGGGGTTCAGTGGCTGAAGCTTTCTTT. Its translation is CASSLRGSVAEAFF.

The chain employs TRBV19 and TRBJ2-5, with D possibly TRBD2 on 6 matching bases. CDR1 is LNHDA and CDR2 is SQIVND in the germline V gene (reference sequence). The CDR3 length is 14 residues. V was trimmed by 3 bases and J by 5 bases, leaving 13 bases between them. CDR3 nucleotide sequence: TGTGCCAGTAGTATGGAGGGACCTACTGAGACCCAGTACTTC. The encoded protein is CASSMEGPTETQYF.

The chain is built from TRBV9 and TRBJ2-7; TRBD2 agrees at 7 bases. V lost 0 bases to trimming and J lost 0 bases; unmatched junction nucleotides: 6. CDR1 and CDR2 from the germline V gene are SGDLS and YYNGEE. This CDR3 has 16 amino acids. DNA for the CDR3: TGTGCCAGCAGCGTAGGTAGCGGGTATAGCTCCTACGAGCAGTACTTC. Protein: CASSVGSGYSSYEQYF.

This clone appeared a few times. This chain uses TRBV7-9 with TRBJ1-2; 8 bases line up with TRBD1. The ends lost 5 bases at V and 7 bases at J; junction bases unmatched: 21. The CDR3 has 18 amino acids. Germline V gene lookup returns CDR1 SEHNR and CDR2 FQNEAQ (reference sequence). CDR3 protein: CASSPNLGSRGLVGGYTF. The CDR3, as DNA: TGTGCCAGCAGCCCAAACTTGGGAAGCAGGGGGCTTGTTGGTGGCTACACCTTC.

The genes are TRBV5-4 and TRBJ2-7; 8 nucleotides match TRBD2. This CDR3 spans 15 amino acids. The germline V gene encodes CDR1 SGHNT and CDR2 YYREEE (reference sequence). The trim removed 3 bases at V and 2 bases at J, leaving 7 bases unmatched. CDR3 bases: TGTGCCAGCAGCTCGGAACAGCGGGGGCCCTACGAGCAGTACTTC. Its protein product is CASSSEQRGPYEQYF.

The J gene is TRBJ2-2, the V gene TRBV7-8; D is unclear. Trimming took 5 bases from V and 1 from J, leaving 17 bases between them. The CDR3 loop spans 17 amino acids. From germline, CDR1 is SGHVS and CDR2 FQNEAQ. This CDR3 reads CASSKPTDFGNTGELFF. The CDR3 DNA reads TGTGCCAGCAGCAAACCTACAGATTTCGGGAACACCGGGGAGCTGTTTTTT.

This clone was picked up a small number of times. CDR3 loop: CASSLSGKTQYF. The CDR3 nucleotides are TGTGCCAGCAGCTTAAGCGGAAAGACCCAGTACTTC. The chain employs TRBV7-9 and TRBJ2-5, with D possibly TRBD2 on 5 matching bases. The germline CDR1 and CDR2 sequences are SEHNR and FQNEAQ (reference sequence). The length of the CDR3 is 12 residues. V dropped 2 bases and J dropped 6 bases, with 7 bases sitting between them.

A few counts support this clone. The chain employs TRBV7-2 and TRBJ2-5, with D possibly TRBD2 on 5 matching bases. The CDR3 covers 13 residues. Trimming shortened V by 0 bases and J by 5 bases, and 7 bases separated the two germline ends. Per germline, CDR1 SGHTA and CDR2 FQGNSA. The CDR3 bases are TGTGCCAGCAGCTTAGCCACGGGGGAGACCCAGTACTTC. As protein: CASSLATGETQYF.

The chain carries TRBV6-1 and TRBJ2-7; D gene ambiguous. This CDR3 spans 13 amino acids. Deletions cut 2 bases from V and 7 bases from J, with 12 bases between. Germline-derived CDR1 and CDR2 are MNHNS and SASEGT. The CDR3 region is CASSESPYGEQYF. The CDR3 DNA sequence: TGTGCCAGCAGTGAATCACCCTACGGGGAGCAGTACTTC.

This clone has a handful of counts. J is TRBJ2-7 and V is TRBV7-2; D remains unclear. The CDR3 loop spans 15 amino acids. Germline V gene data show CDR1 as SGHTA and CDR2 as FQGNSA. Trimming left V 1 base short and J 2 bases short, with 12 bases between. CDR3 nucleotides: TGTGCCAGCAGCTTAGGCGGCGTAGTGACCTACGAGCAGTACTTC. This sequence encodes CASSLGGVVTYEQYF.

In this sample, this clone turned up a few times. The J gene is TRBJ1-1, the V gene TRBV25-1; TRBD1 aligns across 8 bases. This CDR3 is 15 amino acids long. The germline V gene has CDR1 MGHDK and CDR2 SYGVNS. The V and J ends lost 4 bases and 4 bases, in that order; junction bases with no gene match: 8. CDR3 nucleotide sequence: TGTGCCAGCAGTGGTTACAGGGGGGTAGGCACTGAAGCTTTCTTT. Translated: CASSGYRGVGTEAFF.

This chain uses TRBV6-1 with TRBJ1-5; D remains ambiguous. V was cut by 8 bases and J by 0 bases, with 8 bases left in between. This CDR3 contains 13 residues. Germline-derived CDR1 and CDR2 are MNHNS and SASEGT. CDR3 region: CASLGVSNQPQHF. In nucleotides, the CDR3 is TGTGCCAGCTTAGGAGTTAGCAATCAGCCCCAGCATTTT.

This clone has a handful of counts. The chain joins TRBV10-2 to TRBJ1-1; the D is unclear. This CDR3 contains 13 residues. The V gene's germline CDR1 is WSHSY and CDR2 SAAADI. The V gene lost 11 bases and the J gene lost 0 bases, with 13 bases spanning the gap. CDR3 loop: CAVRSLMNTEAFF. The CDR3, as DNA: TGCGCCGTCCGGAGTCTAATGAACACTGAAGCTTTCTTT.

This clone was detected only a few times. This sequence joins TRBV5-1 and TRBJ2-5; D might be TRBD1 (5 bases). The CDR3 is made up of 13 amino acids. Germline CDR1 and CDR2: SGHRS and YFSETQ. Trimming shortened V by 5 bases and J by 5 bases, and 13 bases separated the two germline ends. CDR3 residues: CASRSSGLETQYF. The CDR3 DNA sequence: TGCGCCAGCAGGTCGTCAGGGCTGGAGACCCAGTACTTC.

This clone turned up a few times. This chain links TRBV18 with TRBJ2-1; weak D call: TRBD2 (6 bases). Germline lookup yields CDR1 KGHSH and CDR2 LQKENI. Between the trimmed V and J ends, which lost 0 bases and 6 bases, there was a span of 15 bases. The CDR3 runs to 16 residues. In DNA, the CDR3 is TGTGCCAGCTCACCACCGTTGGACTACCAAGCCAATGAGCAGTTCTTC. It yields the protein CASSPPLDYQANEQFF.

This chain uses TRBV2 with TRBJ1-2; no clear D gene. CDR1 and CDR2 from the germline V gene are SNHLY and FYNNEI. This CDR3 region has 13 residues. Trimming stripped 6 bases from V and 3 bases from J, with 11 bases between. CDR3 sequence: CASSFGSDYGYTF. CDR3 nucleotide sequence: TGTGCCAGCAGCTTCGGGTCCGACTATGGCTACACCTTC.

The chain couples TRBV7-2 to TRBJ1-2, with 9 bases fitting TRBD1. CDR1 is SGHTA and CDR2 is FQGNSA in the germline V gene. This CDR3 has 13 amino acids. Germline trimming cut 6 bases from V and 1 base from J; bases unmatched to any gene: 0. The DNA for the CDR3 is TGTGCCAGCAGGACAGGGGGTAACTATGGCTACACCTTC. It specifies CASRTGGNYGYTF.

This clone was observed a handful of times. The rearrangement uses TRBV6-4 and TRBJ2-3, with 9 bases identical to TRBD2. Trimming removed 5 bases from V and 2 bases from J; junction bases left unmatched: 2. CDR3 size: 14 residues. CDR1 is MRHNA, CDR2 SNTAGT, per germline. The CDR3: CASSRLADTDTQYF. CDR3 in DNA: TGTGCCAGCAGTCGACTAGCGGACACAGATACGCAGTATTTT.

This clone was seen many times. This chain uses TRBV29-1 with TRBJ2-4; no reliable D call. The CDR3 loop spans 12 amino acids. The germline V gene encodes CDR1 SQVTM and CDR2 ANQGSEA. V was cut by 4 bases and J by 1 base, with 5 bases left in between. CDR3 region: CSVGAAKNIQYF. Written as DNA, the CDR3 is TGCAGCGTTGGGGCGGCCAAAAACATTCAGTACTTC. Full variable domain (rest looked up from reference TRBV29-1 and TRBJ2-4): SAVISQKPSRDICQRGTSLTIQCQVDSQVTMMFWYRQQPGQSLTLIATANQGSEATYESGFVIDKFPISRPNLTFSTLTVSNMSPEDSSIYLCSVGAAKNIQYFGAGTRLSVL.

V usage is TRBV12-5 and J usage is TRBJ1-5; 7 bases are a match to TRBD1. The CDR3 length is 14 residues. CDR1 is LGHNT and CDR2 is FRNRAP in the germline V gene. Unmatched junction bases numbered 8, after V lost 6 bases and J lost 6 bases. The CDR3 sequence: CASGPSGGSQPQHF. CDR3 DNA: TGTGCTAGTGGACCTTCAGGGGGAAGTCAGCCCCAGCATTTT.

This clone was seen a handful of times. The chain employs TRBV27 and TRBJ1-5; TRBD1 is a possible D gene (6 bases). Germline values: CDR1 MNHEY, CDR2 SMNVEV (reference sequence). V was shortened by 1 base and J by 3 bases, with 10 bases between the two germline ends. This CDR3 has 15 amino acids. As DNA, the CDR3 is TGTGCCAGCAGTTTATTCTGGGACACCAATCAGCCCCAGCATTTT. Translating gives CASSLFWDTNQPQHF.

This clone was seen a few times. The chain joins TRBV9 to TRBJ2-5; 13 bases map to TRBD2. From germline, CDR1 is SGDLS and CDR2 YYNGEE. This CDR3 spans 16 amino acids. J was trimmed by 3 bases and V by 3 bases; bases with no gene match: 5. CDR3 in DNA: TGTGCCAGCAGCGACGGACTAGCGGGGGAAAAAGAGACCCAGTACTTC. The encoded protein is CASSDGLAGEKETQYF.